These 23 T cell receptor beta chains were sequenced from one sample in a study of cytomegalovirus exposure and HLA in healthy donors. The PCR employed 60 Vbeta primers together with 13 Jbeta primers. TCRdb's copy holds only in-frame clones and misses some; the assay was immunoSEQ multiplex PCR. The sample gives about 200,000 clones, around 79% of which show up once; approximately 0.4% is in the top ten. The sample was PBMCs. These receptor sequences come from a male donor in good health and CMV-seropositive.

This clone came up a few times. This chain uses TRBV25-1 with TRBJ1-2; D uncertain. Germline V gives CDR1 MGHDK, CDR2 SYGVNS. V lost 0 bases and J lost 5, with 16 bases in between. This CDR3 contains 16 residues. The CDR3 here is CASSEYRPGVGYGYTF. CDR3 DNA: TGTGCCAGCAGTGAATATCGGCCCGGGGTTGGGTATGGCTACACCTTC.

This sequence joins TRBV5-6 and TRBJ2-7, with TRBD2 matching 7 bases. The CDR3 has 14 amino acids. V lost 2 bases to trimming and J lost 4 bases; unmatched junction nucleotides: 6. CDR1 and CDR2 (germline): SGHDT, YYEEEE. The CDR3 sequence is CASSFGRGRYEQYF. In DNA, the CDR3 is TGTGCCAGCAGCTTCGGGCGGGGGAGATACGAGCAGTACTTC.

The chain couples TRBV19 to TRBJ2-1; 8 bases align to TRBD2. V shed 6 bases, J shed 4 bases, and the junction held 11 bases outside the gene matches. CDR1 and CDR2 (germline): LNHDA, SQIVND (reference sequence). CDR3 length: 16 amino acids. CDR3 loop: CASRDAGGGGYNEQFF. Written as DNA, the CDR3 is TGTGCCAGTAGGGATGCGGGAGGAGGTGGTTACAATGAGCAGTTCTTC. The entire variable domain, with the rest obtained from reference TRBV19 and TRBJ2-1, is as follows: DGGITQSPKYLFRKEGQNVTLSCEQNLNHDAMYWYRQDPGQGLRLIYYSQIVNDFQKGDIAEGYSVSREKKESFPLTVTSAQKNPTAFYLCASRDAGGGGYNEQFFGPGTRLTVL.

CDR3: CASSLVGASGLSTDTQYF. The CDR3 nucleotides read TGTGCCAGCAGCTTGGTGGGGGCTAGCGGGCTTAGCACAGATACGCAGTATTTT. The chain carries TRBV5-4 and TRBJ2-3; 8 bases map to TRBD2. Looked up from germline, CDR1 is SGHNT and CDR2 is YYREEE (reference sequence). Trimming at V came to 0 bases and at J to 0 bases, leaving 9 bases not matched to a gene. The CDR3 has 18 amino acids.

The V call is TRBV12-5, the J call TRBJ2-5; tentative D call: TRBD2 (5 bases). From germline, CDR1 is LGHNT and CDR2 FRNRAP. Trimming cost V 1 base and J 4 bases, with 13 bases left between them. The CDR3 consists of 15 residues. The CDR3 loop reads CASGLDGGMAETQYF. The DNA of the CDR3 is TGTGCTAGTGGTTTGGATGGAGGCATGGCAGAGACCCAGTACTTC.

The chain links TRBV27 to TRBJ1-6, with 9 bases matching TRBD1. Germline CDR1 and CDR2: MNHEY and SMNVEV (reference sequence). The V and J ends lost 5 bases and 10 bases, in that order; junction bases with no gene match: 6. The CDR3 length is 14 residues. The CDR3 region is CASSGQGSYSPLHF. For the CDR3, the DNA is TGTGCCAGCAGTGGACAGGGGTCTTACTCACCCCTCCACTTT.

The chain employs TRBV5-5 and TRBJ1-2; TRBD1 matches 9 bases. J gave up 1 base and V 5 bases, and 3 bases lay outside the gene matches. This CDR3 has 14 amino acids. Looked up from germline, CDR1 is SGHKS and CDR2 is YYEKEE (reference sequence). This CDR3 is CASRLDRGNYGYTF. CDR3 coding DNA: TGTGCCAGCAGGCTGGACAGGGGTAACTATGGCTACACCTTC.

The V and J genes are TRBV5-1 and TRBJ2-2; possibly TRBD2 for D (5 bases). Deletions cut 0 bases from V and 3 bases from J, with 6 bases between. CDR1 SGHRS and CDR2 YFSETQ come from the germline V gene. The CDR3 runs 14 residues. The chain's CDR3 is CASSLAGDTGELFF. CDR3 coding DNA: TGCGCCAGCAGCTTGGCCGGGGACACCGGGGAGCTGTTTTTT.

The chain links TRBV30 to TRBJ2-2; 12 bases agree with TRBD2. The CDR3 contains 15 residues. Germline-derived CDR1 and CDR2 are GTSNPN and SVGIG (reference sequence). V shed 2 bases, J shed 4 bases, and the junction held 2 bases outside the gene matches. DNA of the CDR3: TGTGCCTGGAGTCTAGCGGGAGGGTCCACCGGGGAGCTGTTTTTT. The encoded protein is CAWSLAGGSTGELFF.

The V gene is TRBV9, the J gene TRBJ2-5, with D perhaps TRBD2 (6 bases). V was trimmed by 0 bases and J by 5 bases, leaving 14 bases between them. This CDR3 contains 15 residues. CDR1 SGDLS and CDR2 YYNGEE come from the germline V gene. In DNA form, the CDR3 reads TGTGCCAGCAGCGTAGAAAGGGAGGAAGGCGAGACCCAGTACTTC. Translation: CASSVEREEGETQYF.

The genes are TRBV19 and TRBJ2-5; D remains unclear. Trimming removed 4 bases at V and 5 bases at J, with 14 bases between. CDR3 length equals 14 residues. Germline-derived CDR1 and CDR2 are LNHDA and SQIVND (reference sequence). CDR3 sequence: CASSTPGQAETQYF. The CDR3 nucleotides read TGTGCCAGTAGTACCCCAGGCCAGGCGGAGACCCAGTACTTC.

The chain uses TRBV28 and TRBJ2-5; 8 bases fit TRBD2. The better agreement between TRBJ2-7 and the DNA end casts doubt on the J call. Germline assignment: CDR1 MDHEN and CDR2 SYDVKM. This CDR3 comprises 12 residues. The CDR3 sequence is CASTVGRAEQYF. For the CDR3, the DNA is TGTGCCAGCACCGTCGGGAGGGCCGAGCAGTACTTC.

The V and J genes are TRBV28 and TRBJ1-5, with D unresolved. There are 15 residues in the CDR3. Trimming shortened V by 3 bases and J by 5 bases, and 14 bases separated the two germline ends. Germline V lookup: CDR1 MDHEN, CDR2 SYDVKM. Here the CDR3 reads CASSLSDWEHQPQHF. The DNA of the CDR3 is TGTGCCAGCAGTTTGTCTGACTGGGAGCATCAGCCCCAGCATTTT.

V usage is TRBV18 and J usage is TRBJ1-2; 7 positions agree with TRBD1. The CDR3 covers 13 residues. With 6 bases clipped from V and 3 bases from J, the junction kept 4 bases outside the gene matches. CDR1 and CDR2 (germline): KGHSH, LQKENI. DNA of the CDR3: TGTGCCAGCTCGCCTACAGGGGACTATGGCTACACCTTC. Its translation is CASSPTGDYGYTF.

The chain employs TRBV5-1 and TRBJ2-5, with a possible D match to TRBD1 (6 bases). CDR3 size: 13 residues. The V end was cut by 0 bases, the J end by 6 bases, with 9 bases between. Germline V gives CDR1 SGHRS, CDR2 YFSETQ. The CDR3 loop is CASSLDDRQTQYF. CDR3 DNA sequence: TGCGCCAGCAGCTTGGACGACAGGCAGACCCAGTACTTC.

A few counts support this clone. The chain is built from TRBV6-6 and TRBJ1-1; tentatively, D is TRBD1 (5 bases). Germline V gene data show CDR1 as MNHNY and CDR2 as SVGAGI (reference sequence). The CDR3 is 14 residues long. Trimming left V 2 bases short and J 2 bases short, with 9 bases between. The CDR3 bases are TGTGCCAGCAGTTACCAGGGCACCAACACTGAAGCTTTCTTT. It translates to CASSYQGTNTEAFF.

This chain links TRBV27 with TRBJ1-5; D is unresolved. Per the germline V gene, CDR1 is MNHEY and CDR2 is SMNVEV (reference sequence). V lost 2 bases and J lost 7, with 15 bases in between. The CDR3 runs 15 residues. This chain's CDR3 is CASSLGSGAEQPQHF. The CDR3 DNA is TGTGCCAGCAGTTTAGGGTCGGGTGCGGAGCAGCCCCAGCATTTT.

The chain carries TRBV19 and TRBJ2-3, with TRBD2 identical over 7 bases. The CDR3 is 14 residues long. Trimming removed 4 bases from V and 2 bases from J; junction bases left unmatched: 3. Germline V lookup: CDR1 LNHDA, CDR2 SQIVND (reference sequence). CDR3 sequence reads: CASSRGGYTDTQYF. The CDR3 bases are TGTGCCAGTAGTAGGGGGGGGTACACAGATACGCAGTATTTT.

The chain has TRBV14 and TRBJ1-4; tentative D call: TRBD1 (6 bases). Trimming took 1 base from V and 3 from J, leaving 15 bases between them. This CDR3 spans 17 amino acids. Looked up from germline, CDR1 is SGHDN and CDR2 is FVKESK. DNA for the CDR3: TGTGCCAGCAGCCAAGCTCACCGGACAGCTTCTAATGAAAAACTGTTTTTT. It is translated as CASSQAHRTASNEKLFF.

This clone was found a few times. J is TRBJ2-7 and V is TRBV27, with 8 bases identical to TRBD2. CDR1 and CDR2 (germline): MNHEY, SMNVEV (reference sequence). The CDR3 spans 16 residues. V lost 6 bases to trimming and J lost 7 bases; unmatched junction nucleotides: 17. CDR3 loop: CASSPLLAGGSGEQYF. The DNA of the CDR3 is TGTGCCAGCAGCCCCCTCCTAGCGGGTGGGTCTGGGGAGCAGTACTTC.

The CDR3 DNA is TGCGCCAGCAGGCTGGGCAGTTCGAACTACGAGCAGTACTTC. Its translation: CASRLGSSNYEQYF. The chain is built from TRBV4-3 and TRBJ2-7; unclear D gene. The CDR3 consists of 14 residues. Germline CDR1 and CDR2: LGHNA and YSLEER. Trimming pared 6 bases from V and 3 bases from J, leaving 15 bases between.

This clone was seen a single time. The J gene is TRBJ2-5, the V gene TRBV9, with TRBD1 matching over 10 bases. The CDR3 loop spans 14 amino acids. V was clipped by 3 bases and J by 3 bases; unmatched bases: 2. CDR1 and CDR2 (germline): SGDLS, YYNGEE. In DNA form, the CDR3 reads TGTGCCAGCAGCGAGGGACAGGGGAAAGAGACCCAGTACTTC. This sequence encodes CASSEGQGKETQYF.

This clone was detected once. The chain links TRBV7-2 to TRBJ2-1, with 10 nucleotides matching TRBD1. CDR1 is SGHTA, CDR2 FQGNSA, per germline. With V trimmed by 5 bases and J by 14 bases, 3 bases remained unmatched. There are 11 residues in the CDR3. Here the CDR3 DNA reads TGTGCCAGCAGCCGCGGGACAGGGGAGTTCTTC. This translates into CASSRGTGEFF.